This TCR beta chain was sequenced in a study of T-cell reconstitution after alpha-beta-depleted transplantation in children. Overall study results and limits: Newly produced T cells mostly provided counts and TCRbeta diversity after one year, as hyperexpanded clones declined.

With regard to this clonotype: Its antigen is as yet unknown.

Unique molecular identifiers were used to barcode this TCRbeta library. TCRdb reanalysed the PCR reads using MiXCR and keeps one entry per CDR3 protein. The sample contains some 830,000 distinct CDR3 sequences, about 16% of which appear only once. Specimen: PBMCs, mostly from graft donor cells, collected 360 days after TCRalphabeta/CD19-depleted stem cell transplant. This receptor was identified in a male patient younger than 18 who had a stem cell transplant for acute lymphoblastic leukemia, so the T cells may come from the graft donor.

The CDR3 here is CASSLAAVLYNEQFF. CDR3 nucleotides: TGCGCCAGCAGCTTGGCGGCGGTGTTATACAATGAGCAGTTCTTC. The V and J genes are TRBV5-1 and TRBJ2-1; D is unclear. The CDR3 extends over 15 amino acids. Trimming cost V 0 bases and J 4 bases, with 11 bases left between them. Germline CDR1 is SGHRS and CDR2 is YFSETQ.